These T cell receptor beta chains were read from a single sample in a study of control samples from healthy donors and cancer patients. Data came from immunoSEQ multiplex PCR; TCRdb stores just in-frame clones and leaves some out. Here the sample spans roughly 120,000 clones, roughly 90% being singletons. Sequencing was carried out using blood. These TCRs come from a man aged 45-60 years in good health. Each CDR3 is given without its conserved first and last residue. Only some rows state a clone size, as once, few, many or a class for expanded clones.

clone_size j_call v_call cdr3_aa
once TRBJ2-7 TRBV18 ASSPSGTGVSYEQY
NA TRBJ1-1 TRBV6-5 ASRRQGMNTEAF
once TRBJ1-1 TRBV23-1 ASSQSRRPGQSQNTEAF
NA TRBJ2-3 TRBV5-1 ASSLGGGATDTQY
NA TRBJ2-7 TRBV7-6 ASSLSPRPAGGYEQY
NA TRBJ1-1 TRBV9 ASSPWDFNTEAF
NA TRBJ1-6 TRBV19 ASRQGGNSPLH
NA TRBJ1-1 TRBV11-3 ASSRRGDTEAF
NA TRBJ1-5 TRBV6-6 ATVGQFSSQPQH
NA TRBJ1-1 TRBV3-1/TRBV3-2 ASSQRTGTNEAF
NA TRBJ1-5 TRBV5-1 ASSLEGEGNQPQH
NA TRBJ1-2 TRBV21-1 ASSTFQGVGGYT
NA TRBJ2-7 TRBV24-1 ATSDGRGYSYEQY
NA TRBJ2-1 TRBV5-1 ASSLGLAGDPNEQF
NA TRBJ2-5 TRBV18 ASSPRTGGGETQY
NA TRBJ1-1 TRBV6-2/TRBV6-3 ASSSSLHRLDLNTEAF
NA TRBJ1-1 TRBV6-6 ASSFPGTKNTEAF
NA TRBJ1-1 TRBV7-9 ASSLVSGGYKAF
NA TRBJ2-5 TRBV18 ASSPVPNQETQY
NA TRBJ2-1 TRBV11-2 ASRISGGEYNEQF
NA TRBJ2-7 TRBV4-3 ASSQDAGGGAWSYEQY
NA TRBJ1-4 TRBV19 ASSIGRTSNEKLF
NA TRBJ1-2 TRBV5-8 ASSGVDRAVGYT
NA TRBJ1-2 TRBV4-2 ASSQDIGTGYGYT
NA TRBJ1-5 TRBV9 ASSVGGGGNQPQH
NA TRBJ1-5 TRBV15 ATSSYPRQGYNQPQH
NA TRBJ1-5 TRBV19 ASSLSGTGGSNQPQH
NA TRBJ2-3 TRBV10-3 AIKGAPGGSTDTQY
once TRBJ2-5 TRBV15 ATSEDSQETQY
NA TRBJ1-4 TRBV6-5 ASRSNPDNEKLF
NA TRBJ2-3 TRBV5-1 ASSLLEGPTDTQY
NA TRBJ1-5 TRBV20-1 SASRQGFSNQPQH
NA TRBJ2-7 TRBV19 ASSAGIRSSYEQY
once TRBJ2-7 TRBV7-2 ASSLLGGSPYEQY
NA TRBJ1-1 TRBV2 ASRRWTGGETEAF
NA TRBJ2-5 TRBV29-1 GVPGLENQETQY
NA TRBJ1-2 TRBV7-2 ASSPRLGREDGYT
NA TRBJ1-2 TRBV5-8 ASSLAATETDSYGYT
NA TRBJ1-1 TRBV24-1 ATSDRDREYMNTEAF
NA TRBJ1-3 TRBV7-2 ASSLASGSSGNTIY
few TRBJ2-7 TRBV7-2 ACGEGGTYEQY
NA TRBJ1-2 TRBV19 ATRTGSTNYGYT
NA TRBJ1-3 TRBV9 ASSVGEGATIY
NA TRBJ1-4 TRBV30 AWRKQEKLF
NA TRBJ2-7 TRBV7-2 ASSLGWRGGYEQY
NA TRBJ1-2 TRBV12-3/TRBV12-4 ASSFGQAGYT
NA TRBJ1-2 TRBV11-2 ASSSTTGSVYGYT
NA TRBJ1-5 TRBV7-2 ASSLNSKEPQH
NA TRBJ1-5 TRBV19 ASTPQGQGFQPQH
NA TRBJ2-7 TRBV5-1 ASSLTGGAYEQY
once TRBJ1-5 TRBV27 ASADRGRGNQPQH
NA TRBJ2-3 TRBV9 ASSKIWTSGGALVDTQY
NA TRBJ2-5 TRBV6-5 ASSYSPGRETQY